This TCR beta chain derives from a study of technical replicates of blood from several donors. The V segment lost 3 bases and the J segment 7 bases; nucleotides outside the gene matches: 8. The CDR3 is made up of 14 amino acids. Germline V CDR1 and CDR2: SGHVS, FNYEAQ. Assay: immunoSEQ multiplex PCR; the TCRdb copy retains only in-frame clones and omits some. The data show 100,000 or so clones, approximately 96% seen once. The genes are TRBV7-6 and TRBJ1-1; 7 positions agree with TRBD1. This TCR was recovered from a human donor in good health. The sample comprised T cells isolated from PBMCs. This CDR3 reads CASSFGTATGEAFF. As DNA, the CDR3 is TGTGCCAGCAGCTTCGGGACAGCGACAGGTGAAGCTTTCTTT.